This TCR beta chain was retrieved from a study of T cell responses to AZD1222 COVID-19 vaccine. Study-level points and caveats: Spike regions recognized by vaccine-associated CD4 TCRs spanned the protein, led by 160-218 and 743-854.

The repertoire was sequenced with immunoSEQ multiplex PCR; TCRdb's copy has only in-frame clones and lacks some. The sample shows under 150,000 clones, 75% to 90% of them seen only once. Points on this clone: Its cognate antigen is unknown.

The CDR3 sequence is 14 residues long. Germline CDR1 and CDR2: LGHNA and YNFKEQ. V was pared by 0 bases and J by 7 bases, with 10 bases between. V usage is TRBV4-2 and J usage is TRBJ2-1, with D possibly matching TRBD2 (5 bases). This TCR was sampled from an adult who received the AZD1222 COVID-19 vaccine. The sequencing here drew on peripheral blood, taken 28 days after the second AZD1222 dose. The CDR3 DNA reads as TGTGCCAGCAGCCAAGATGAGGGAGTAAATGAGCAGTTCTTC. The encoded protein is CASSQDEGVNEQFF.